A single sample gave rise to the 21 T cell receptor beta chains below, sequenced in a study of blood T cell repertoires in COVID-19 (TCRdb year 2020). Library preparation used the immunoSEQ multiplex PCR assay. TCRdb carries this immuneACCESS record with in-frame sequences only. Its versions omit some clonotypes, under half of them owing to an unresolved V gene in the studies checked, with the rest unexplained. The sample data list roughly 150,000 clones, and approximately 91% of these were observed just once. Roughly 5% of the sample is in the top ten clones. The material sequenced was peripheral blood. Receptor source: a man aged 18-30 years with COVID-19, enrolled during active disease.

The V gene is TRBV5-6, the J gene TRBJ1-1; possibly TRBD1 for D (6 bases). Trimming removed 2 bases from V and 2 bases from J, with 10 bases in between. The CDR3 sequence is 14 residues long. Germline V gives CDR1 SGHDT, CDR2 YYEEEE. The CDR3 DNA is TGTGCCAGCAGCTTCCCGACAGGAAACACTGAAGCTTTCTTT. It specifies CASSFPTGNTEAFF. The full variable domain, with the rest looked up from reference TRBV5-6 and TRBJ1-1, is DAGVTQSPTHLIKTRGQQVTLRCSPKSGHDTVSWYQQALGQGPQFIFQYYEEEERQRGNFPDRFSGHQFPNYSSELNVNALLLGDSALYLCASSFPTGNTEAFFGQGTRLTVV.

This sequence joins TRBV28 and TRBJ2-7; unclear D gene. The germline V and J ends were trimmed by 8 bases and 1 base, with 12 bases remaining between them. Germline loops: CDR1 MDHEN, CDR2 SYDVKM. The CDR3 has 13 amino acids. This CDR3 is CASSRVESYEQYF. CDR3 nucleotide sequence: TGTGCCAGCTCTCGGGTGGAGTCCTACGAGCAGTACTTC.

Here the CDR3 reads CASSQNTEAFF. CDR3 in DNA: TGTGCCAGCTCACAGAACACTGAAGCTTTCTTT. V and J are TRBV19 and TRBJ1-1; D unclear. V lost 9 bases to trimming and J lost 1 base, with 6 bases between them. Per the germline V gene, CDR1 is LNHDA and CDR2 is SQIVND (reference sequence). This CDR3 is 11 amino acids long.

This rearrangement joins TRBV7-9 to TRBJ2-1, with 9 bases lining up with TRBD1. The CDR3 contains 16 residues. The V gene's germline CDR1 is SEHNR and CDR2 FQNEAQ (reference sequence). V lost 5 bases, J lost 6 bases, and 11 bases stayed unmatched. CDR3 nucleotides: TGTGCCAGCAGCCTCATGGGACAGGGAGGGCTCAATGAGCAGTTCTTC. Amino acids: CASSLMGQGGLNEQFF.

The chain has TRBV4-3 and TRBJ1-6; D not certain. The CDR3 covers 15 residues. V lost 1 base, J lost 0 bases, and 4 bases lay in between. Germline V gene sequence: CDR1 LGHNA, CDR2 YSLEER. The CDR3, as DNA: TGCGCCAGCAGCCAAGCGAGCTCCTATAATTCACCCCTCCACTTT. Translated: CASSQASSYNSPLHF.

Only a few counts were recorded for this clone. The chain is built from TRBV5-1 and TRBJ1-1; D not resolved. Germline values: CDR1 SGHRS, CDR2 YFSETQ. This CDR3 region has 15 residues. The V end was cut by 0 bases, the J end by 1 base, with 10 bases between. CDR3 bases: TGCGCCAGCAGCTTGGGTGGGTCGGGGAACACTGAAGCTTTCTTT. This sequence encodes CASSLGGSGNTEAFF.

The chain links TRBV28 to TRBJ1-2; D unclear. Trimming shortened V by 2 bases and J by 4 bases, and 11 bases separated the two germline ends. The CDR3 covers 14 residues. Germline V gene sequence: CDR1 MDHEN, CDR2 SYDVKM. As DNA, the CDR3 is TGTGCCAGCAGTTTACGTGGAGGTGGCTATGGCTACACCTTC. Residues: CASSLRGGGYGYTF.

The chain joins TRBV28 to TRBJ2-1; 7 positions match TRBD2. The length of the CDR3 is 16 residues. V lost 6 bases and J lost 0; bases outside the gene matches: 8. Germline CDR1 and CDR2: MDHEN and SYDVKM. The chain's CDR3 is CASRGLAAFSYNEQFF. CDR3 DNA: TGTGCCAGCAGGGGTCTAGCGGCATTCTCCTACAATGAGCAGTTCTTC.

The chain has TRBV6-5 and TRBJ2-7, with 9 nucleotides matching TRBD2. The V segment lost 2 bases and the J segment 4 bases; nucleotides outside the gene matches: 0. CDR3 length: 13 residues. The germline CDR1 and CDR2 sequences are MNHEY and SVGAGI. The CDR3 loop reads CASSYAGGYEQYF. DNA for the CDR3: TGTGCCAGCAGTTACGCGGGAGGGTACGAGCAGTACTTC.

The J gene is TRBJ2-7, the V gene TRBV28; 9 bases are shared with TRBD1. Trimming cost V 4 bases and J 4 bases; bases outside gene matches: 8. Germline V CDR1 and CDR2: MDHEN, SYDVKM. The CDR3 consists of 15 residues. The CDR3 here is CASSSGGQGTYEQYF. CDR3 nucleotide sequence: TGTGCCAGCAGTTCCGGAGGACAGGGGACGTACGAGCAGTACTTC.

The chain employs TRBV19 and TRBJ2-2; a possible D gene is TRBD2 (6 bases). The CDR3 length is 18 residues. V was clipped by 7 bases and J by 1 base, with 22 bases between them. Germline V gene data show CDR1 as LNHDA and CDR2 as SQIVND (reference sequence). DNA of the CDR3: TGTGCCAGTAAGGGAACGAGGGGCTGGCGGGAGAACACCGGGGAGCTGTTTTTT. Its protein product is CASKGTRGWRENTGELFF.

The J gene is TRBJ2-1, the V gene TRBV11-3; D is unresolved. Deletions cut 1 base from V and 6 bases from J, with 10 bases between. Germline CDR1 SGHNT, CDR2 YENEEA. The CDR3 contains 14 residues. The CDR3, as DNA: TGTGCCAGCAGCTTAGGAGCTAACCTCAATGAGCAGTTCTTC. This sequence encodes CASSLGANLNEQFF.

This chain connects TRBV5-1 to TRBJ2-7; 8 positions match TRBD1. J lost 3 bases, V lost 3 bases, and 8 bases had no gene match. The germline gives CDR1 SGHRS, CDR2 YFSETQ. The CDR3 has 15 residues. The CDR3 sequence is CASSSDRGGNYEQYF. The DNA for the CDR3 is TGCGCCAGCAGCTCCGACAGGGGTGGAAACTACGAGCAGTACTTC.

The rearrangement joins TRBV28 to TRBJ2-3; weak D call: TRBD2 (6 bases). The CDR3 loop spans 13 amino acids. Per the germline V gene, CDR1 is MDHEN and CDR2 is SYDVKM. V gave up 11 bases and J gave up 0 bases, with 12 bases separating them. This CDR3 reads CAGGSPSTDTQYF. As DNA, the CDR3 is TGTGCCGGAGGGAGCCCTAGCACAGATACGCAGTATTTT. The whole variable domain, remainder taken from reference TRBV28 and TRBJ2-3, is DVKVTQSSRYLVKRTGEKVFLECVQDMDHENMFWYRQDPGLGLRLIYFSYDVKMKEKGDIPEGYSVSREKKERFSLILESASTNQTSMYLCAGGSPSTDTQYFGPGTRLTVL.

The chain links TRBV19 to TRBJ1-4, with no clear D. V lost 5 bases, J lost 7 bases, and 8 bases lay in between. Germline V gene sequence: CDR1 LNHDA, CDR2 SQIVND (reference sequence). The CDR3 has 12 amino acids. The CDR3, as DNA: TGTGCCAGTAGTGAGTACGGTGAAAAACTGTTTTTT. It encodes CASSEYGEKLFF.

The chain couples TRBV30 to TRBJ1-6; 9 nucleotides line up with TRBD1. V lost 5 bases and J lost 6; bases outside the gene matches: 5. Per the germline V gene, CDR1 is GTSNPN and CDR2 is SVGIG (reference sequence). This CDR3 contains 14 residues. In DNA, the CDR3 is TGTGCCTGGGAACCGGGACAGGGTAATTCACCCCTCCACTTT. Translated: CAWEPGQGNSPLHF.

This clone occurred a few times. The chain carries TRBV4-2 and TRBJ2-7, with 11 bases matching TRBD2. Germline trimming cut 0 bases from V and 0 bases from J; bases unmatched to any gene: 4. This CDR3 contains 17 residues. The germline gives CDR1 LGHNA, CDR2 YNFKEQ. CDR3 nucleotide sequence: TGTGCCAGCAGCCAAGACGGGACTAGCGGTAACTCCTACGAGCAGTACTTC. Translation gives CASSQDGTSGNSYEQYF.

V is TRBV7-9 and J is TRBJ1-2; D ambiguous. Germline CDR1 is SEHNR and CDR2 is FQNEAQ (reference sequence). Trimming removed 4 bases from V and 8 bases from J, with 20 bases in between. The CDR3 spans 15 residues. CDR3: CASSSPPPPSAGYTF. CDR3 nucleotide sequence: TGTGCCAGCAGCTCGCCCCCGCCCCCCAGCGCGGGCTACACCTTC.

The rearrangement links TRBV10-1 to TRBJ2-1; 7 positions match TRBD1. V lost 0 bases, J lost 8 bases, and 16 bases stayed unmatched. Germline CDR1 reads WNHNN; CDR2 reads SYGVQD (reference sequence). The CDR3 is 18 amino acids. In nucleotides, the CDR3 is TGCGCCAGCAGTGAGTCTCGGACAGGAGCCCCACTAGGGTATGAGCAGTTCTTC. Its translation: CASSESRTGAPLGYEQFF.

This clone occurred once. The CDR3 reads CASSTSGGSGNTIYF. CDR3 sequence (DNA): TGTGCCAGTAGTACATCAGGGGGCTCTGGAAACACCATATATTTT. This rearrangement joins TRBV19 to TRBJ1-3; 7 nucleotides line up with TRBD1. The J segment lost 0 bases and the V segment lost 4 bases, leaving 3 bases of the junction unmatched. This CDR3 spans 15 amino acids. Germline V CDR1 and CDR2: LNHDA, SQIVND (reference sequence).

The chain combines TRBV6-5 with TRBJ2-1; D is undetermined. The CDR3 is 16 residues long. CDR1 MNHEY and CDR2 SVGAGI come from the germline V gene. Trimming took 0 bases from V and 1 from J, leaving 10 bases between them. CDR3 residues: CASSYSSQRSYNEQFF. In DNA, the CDR3 is TGTGCCAGCAGTTACTCCTCTCAGAGGTCCTACAATGAGCAGTTCTTC.